The 14 T cell receptor beta chains given below trace back to one sample, sequenced in a study of T-cell memory formation after mild COVID-19. TCRdb re-analysed the 5' RACE reads in MiXCR, keeping a single row per CDR3 protein. Of roughly 600,000 distinct CDR3 sequences in the sample, under 20% were seen once. The sample comprised PBMCs or a T cell subset sorted from them (not recorded which). Receptors originate from an adult woman who had mild COVID-19 (a few samples of this study predate the infection). Cell type and time point are not known.

The sample holds a few counts of this clonotype. The gene calls are TRBV7-3 and TRBJ1-2, with a weak D call TRBD1 (6 bases). V was pared by 2 bases and J by 8 bases, with 24 bases between. CDR1 and CDR2 from the germline V gene are SGHTA and FQGTGA. CDR3 length: 17 residues. CDR3 DNA sequence: TGTGCCAGCAGCTTATCCCAAATCGGGGGCGCGGTAGGAGGCTACACCTTC. Translation gives CASSLSQIGGAVGGYTF.

This clonotype was found a few times. The V and J genes are TRBV30 and TRBJ1-1; D may be TRBD1 (6 bases). V was cut by 3 bases and J by 2 bases, with 19 bases left in between. Germline values: CDR1 GTSNPN, CDR2 SVGIG (reference sequence). CDR3 size: 16 residues. CDR3 residues: CAWSRLPGHTNTEAFF. DNA for the CDR3: TGTGCCTGGAGCCGCCTGCCGGGACACACCAACACTGAAGCTTTCTTT.

CDR3 nucleotides: TGTGCCAGCAGCTTTCCTAGGGGAGGGGACACTGAAGCTTTCTTT. It encodes CASSFPRGGDTEAFF. The genes are TRBV7-9 and TRBJ1-1; D perhaps matches TRBD1 (5 bases). The CDR3 sequence is 15 residues long. The V end lost 3 bases, the J end lost 3 bases, and 14 bases lay between the germline ends. Germline values: CDR1 SEHNR, CDR2 FQNEAQ (reference sequence).

This clonotype was seen a few times. The chain employs TRBV7-9 and TRBJ1-1; D unresolved. This CDR3 spans 13 amino acids. Germline-derived CDR1 and CDR2 are SEHNR and FQNEAQ (reference sequence). V dropped 1 base and J dropped 7 bases, with 10 bases sitting between them. CDR3 sequence: CASSLEGGFEAFF. The CDR3 DNA follows: TGTGCCAGCAGCTTAGAGGGCGGGTTTGAAGCTTTCTTT.

The chain has TRBV6-5 and TRBJ1-1, with TRBD1 matching 10 bases. V gave up 1 base and J gave up 2 bases; unmatched junction bases: 7. CDR3 size: 17 residues. Germline V gene sequence: CDR1 MNHEY, CDR2 SVGAGI. DNA for the CDR3: TGTGCCAGCAGTTACTACGGGACAGGGGCAAGAAACACTGAAGCTTTCTTT. This encodes CASSYYGTGARNTEAFF.

In this sample, this clonotype turned up a few times. This chain connects TRBV5-1 to TRBJ2-3; a weak D match, TRBD1 (6 bases). CDR1 is SGHRS and CDR2 is YFSETQ in the germline V gene. V was clipped by 0 bases and J by 5 bases, with 13 bases between them. The CDR3 is made up of 15 amino acids. The CDR3 protein is CASSLGTVGGDTQYF. The CDR3 nucleotides are TGCGCCAGCAGCTTGGGGACAGTTGGTGGAGATACGCAGTATTTT.

This clonotype came up a few times. The V and J genes are TRBV13 and TRBJ1-2; no firm D call. V lost 4 bases and J lost 1, with 7 bases in between. The CDR3 has 13 amino acids. The germline gives CDR1 PRHDT, CDR2 FYEKMQ (reference sequence). The CDR3 sequence is CASSSGFNYGYTF. The DNA of the CDR3 is TGTGCCAGCAGCTCGGGATTTAACTATGGCTACACCTTC.

This clonotype was observed a handful of times. The chain links TRBV4-1 to TRBJ2-1; no firm D call. From germline, CDR1 is MGHRA and CDR2 YSYEKL. With 7 bases removed from V and 4 bases from J, the gap between germline ends came to 11 bases. The CDR3 is 13 amino acids. This CDR3 reads CASMGDTYNEQFF. Written as DNA, the CDR3 is TGCGCCAGCATGGGTGACACTTACAATGAGCAGTTCTTC.

This clonotype showed up just a few times. This chain links TRBV7-9 with TRBJ2-5, with TRBD1 as a possible D gene (5 bases). The CDR3 contains 14 residues. From germline, CDR1 is SEHNR and CDR2 FQNEAQ (reference sequence). The germline V and J ends were trimmed by 4 bases and 1 base, with 10 bases remaining between them. CDR3 sequence: CASSSRGLQETQYF. Here the CDR3 DNA reads TGTGCCAGCAGCTCAAGGGGTCTCCAAGAGACCCAGTACTTC.

This clonotype has more than one count but fewer than ten. The V call is TRBV6-5, the J call TRBJ2-1; the D gene is possibly TRBD1 (6 bases). CDR3 length: 14 amino acids. V was trimmed by 1 base and J by 5 bases, leaving 9 bases between them. The germline CDR1 and CDR2 sequences are MNHEY and SVGAGI. CDR3 DNA: TGTGCCAGCAGTTACTATCAGGGGAACAATGAGCAGTTCTTC. Translating it yields CASSYYQGNNEQFF.

The rearrangement joins TRBV4-2 to TRBJ2-1; TRBD2 matches 9 bases. The CDR3 has 16 amino acids. Germline V gene data show CDR1 as LGHNA and CDR2 as YNFKEQ. Trimming took 4 bases from V and 8 from J; bases not matched to a gene: 12. The CDR3 nucleotides are TGTGCCAGCAGCCCAGGGGGTAGCGGGAGCCGTGATGAGCAGTTCTTC. It encodes CASSPGGSGSRDEQFF.

The chain employs TRBV4-2 and TRBJ1-2; maybe TRBD1 (5 bases). V lost 1 base to trimming and J lost 4 bases, with 13 bases between them. The CDR3 covers 15 residues. CDR1 is LGHNA and CDR2 is YNFKEQ in the germline V gene. In DNA form, the CDR3 reads TGTGCCAGCAGCCAAGGAGAGGGGTCATCCTATGGCTACACCTTC. Its protein product is CASSQGEGSSYGYTF.

J is TRBJ1-5 and V is TRBV12-3 or TRBV12-4; 8 bases are a match to TRBD1. This CDR3 spans 14 amino acids. With V trimmed by 3 bases and J by 6 bases, 4 bases remained unmatched. The CDR3 spells CASSFGTGPQPQHF. The CDR3 DNA follows: TGTGCCAGCAGTTTCGGGACAGGACCTCAGCCCCAGCATTTT.

The chain couples TRBV7-2 to TRBJ2-3; perhaps TRBD2 as D (5 bases). V gave up 5 bases and J gave up 0 bases, with 15 bases separating them. From germline, CDR1 is SGHTA and CDR2 FQGNSA. The CDR3 runs to 16 residues. CDR3 coding DNA: TGTGCCAGCAGCCACGGACTCACCGCTAGCACAGATACGCAGTATTTT. Its translation is CASSHGLTASTDTQYF.